This TCR beta chain was sequenced in a study of T-cell reconstitution after alpha-beta-depleted transplantation in children. Library preparation (for TCRbeta) was performed with unique molecular identifiers. TCRdb recomputed calls from the PCR reads with MiXCR, one row per CDR3 protein. Of about 190,000 distinct CDR3 sequences in the sample, about 6.4% are singletons; the top ten hold over 2.5%. This clonotype has at least ten counts. Its ends do not fully match the called genes, so a read error is possible. Germline lookup yields CDR1 SNHLY and CDR2 FYNNEI. CDR3 size: 9 residues. The sequencing used PBMCs from the stem cell graft donor, collected from the stem cell graft. The chain carries TRBV2 and TRBJ2-7; the D is unclear. This receptor was obtained from a human donor who donated a stem cell graft to a child with Wiskott-Aldrich syndrome. CDR3 coding DNA: TGTGCCAGCAGTGAATTTGGGGACTTC. The encoded protein is CASSEFGDF.